This T cell receptor beta chain was profiled in a study of shared clonotypes between healthy human individuals. About the study: The plates for each donor numbered three CD4 naive, three CD4 memory, two CD8 naive and one CD8 memory. The study, taken as a whole, reports: Only blood underwent sampling, and tissue repertoires likely differ.

Comment on this clone: Its specificity is not known.

All the donors were Caucasian adults who lived in Nashville, Tennessee. Trimming pared 4 bases from V and 4 bases from J, leaving 13 bases between. Germline V gene sequence: CDR1 SEHNR, CDR2 FQNEAQ (reference sequence). The CDR3 length is 14 residues. TCRdb keeps only in-frame clones here, not all; method: immunoSEQ multiplex PCR. Here the sample spans 730,000 or so clones, 55% to 75% being singletons. The chain employs TRBV7-9 and TRBJ1-1; D gene unclear. Sequencing input: memory CD4+ T cells sorted from blood. Noted subset: CD45RA-negative fraction. This clonotype was obtained from a woman aged 25-40 years in good health. The chain's CDR3 is CASSYSSWGTEAFF. CDR3 in DNA: TGTGCCAGCAGCTACTCGTCCTGGGGCACTGAAGCTTTCTTT.